This TCR beta chain was identified in a study of blood T cell repertoires in COVID-19. Study as a whole: Acute and convalescent COVID-19 samples came from the United States, Italy and Spain. Nucleic acid was either cDNA or gDNA, and it came from T cells, B-cell-depleted T cells, or PBMCs.

As handled by the study authors: It was from reference gene primer amplification that nucleated cell counts were estimated. Clones were read by immunoSEQ multiplex PCR, and TCRdb kept only the in-frame ones, dropping some. The V and J calls and clone size were taken over from that table, and D and trimming were inferred from the DNA. The repertoire holds just under 65,000 clones, over 60% seen once, with around 5% in the top ten. This receptor was identified in a human donor in a cohort sampled during active COVID-19. Material for sequencing was peripheral blood.

CDR3 region: CASSPREGSYEQYF. The CDR3 nucleotides read TGTGCCAGCAGTCCCCGTGAGGGATCCTACGAGCAGTACTTC. The chain recombines TRBV6-5 with TRBJ2-7; the D gene is possibly TRBD2 (5 bases). In germline, CDR1 is MNHEY, CDR2 SVGAGI. V shed 5 bases and J shed 1 base, with 12 bases lying between them. The CDR3 has 14 amino acids.